These 20 T cell receptor beta chains originate from one sample sequenced in a study of cytomegalovirus exposure and HLA in healthy donors. This PCR relied on a set of 60 Vbeta primers and 13 Jbeta primers. Measured with immunoSEQ multiplex PCR; TCRdb has only the in-frame clones, and not every one. The profile shows some 120,000 clones, more than 80% of them singletons. Sequenced sample: PBMCs. All receptors derive from a male donor in good health and CMV-seronegative.

This rearrangement joins TRBV28 to TRBJ2-4; D call uncertain. V was trimmed by 2 bases and J by 10 bases, leaving 6 bases between them. Germline CDR1 MDHEN, CDR2 SYDVKM. The CDR3 has 11 amino acids. The CDR3 region is CASSLNRIQYF. CDR3 nucleotides: TGTGCCAGCAGTTTAAATCGGATTCAGTACTTC.

The chain uses TRBV9 and TRBJ1-4; D unresolved. The V gene lost 4 bases and the J gene lost 4 bases, with 14 bases spanning the gap. This CDR3 spans 15 amino acids. Germline V gives CDR1 SGDLS, CDR2 YYNGEE. This CDR3 is CASSQANSFNEKLFF. For the CDR3, the DNA is TGTGCCAGCAGCCAAGCAAACAGCTTTAATGAAAAACTGTTTTTT. Filled out from reference TRBV9 and TRBJ1-4, the complete variable domain reads DSGVTQTPKHLITATGQRVTLRCSPRSGDLSVYWYQQSLDQGLQFLIQYYNGEERAKGNILERFSAQQFPDLHSELNLSSLELGDSALYFCASSQANSFNEKLFFGSGTQLSVL.

This clone was recorded once. The rearrangement joins TRBV19 to TRBJ2-5; 11 positions agree with TRBD2. V lost 5 bases and J lost 2; bases outside the gene matches: 10. The CDR3 runs to 17 residues. Per germline, CDR1 LNHDA and CDR2 SQIVND (reference sequence). The CDR3 loop is CASSLRLAGNRQETQYF. CDR3 sequence (DNA): TGTGCCAGTAGTCTCAGACTAGCGGGAAACCGACAAGAGACCCAGTACTTC.

This clone was detected only a few times. The chain uses TRBV5-4 and TRBJ1-2, with TRBD1 matching 11 bases. Per the germline V gene, CDR1 is SGHNT and CDR2 is YYREEE (reference sequence). V was clipped by 4 bases and J by 5 bases; unmatched bases: 4. The CDR3 totals 14 residues. CDR3 DNA: TGTGCCAGCAGCCGCGGACAGGGGGCGTATGGCTACACCTTC. It translates to CASSRGQGAYGYTF.

The J gene is TRBJ1-1, the V gene TRBV7-9; possible D gene TRBD1, 5 bases. Germline CDR1 reads SEHNR; CDR2 reads FQNEAQ (reference sequence). This CDR3 contains 15 residues. Trimming pared 5 bases from V and 5 bases from J, leaving 18 bases between. The CDR3 DNA reads TGTGCCAGCAGCACACCCAGCGGGGCAGAGACTGAAGCTTTCTTT. This encodes CASSTPSGAETEAFF.

The CDR3: CASSPHNRGVRYGYTF. CDR3 nucleotides: TGCGCCAGCAGCCCTCATAATCGGGGGGTTAGGTATGGCTACACCTTC. This chain joins TRBV4-3 and TRBJ1-2; possibly TRBD1 for D (5 bases). This CDR3 has 16 residues. Germline lookup yields CDR1 LGHNA and CDR2 YSLEER. The V and J ends lost 4 bases and 5 bases respectively, with 20 bases between them.

The chain employs TRBV5-1 and TRBJ1-2; D might be TRBD1 (6 bases). Germline assignment: CDR1 SGHRS and CDR2 YFSETQ. V dropped 3 bases and J dropped 3 bases, with 27 bases sitting between them. The CDR3 totals 19 residues. The CDR3 here is CASSSGLDRLPMVDYGYTF. The CDR3 region has the DNA TGCGCCAGCAGCTCCGGCCTCGACAGGCTTCCTATGGTGGACTATGGCTACACCTTC.

V is TRBV7-9 and J is TRBJ1-2, with no clear D. The CDR3 covers 14 residues. Trimming shortened V by 5 bases and J by 4 bases, and 14 bases separated the two germline ends. Germline V gene sequence: CDR1 SEHNR, CDR2 FQNEAQ (reference sequence). CDR3 in DNA: TGTGCCAGCAGCCCTCCGCTTACTTCCTATGGCTACACCTTC. Protein: CASSPPLTSYGYTF.

This rearrangement joins TRBV7-9 to TRBJ2-2; 9 bases agree with TRBD2. Trimming took 8 bases from V and 0 from J; bases not matched to a gene: 4. CDR1 is SEHNR, CDR2 FQNEAQ, per germline (reference sequence). This CDR3 comprises 15 residues. DNA for the CDR3: TGTGCCAGCTCGCGGGGGGGTTCGAACACCGGGGAGCTGTTTTTT. Residues: CASSRGGSNTGELFF.

The rearrangement links TRBV4-3 to TRBJ1-4, with unresolved D. This CDR3 spans 15 amino acids. Germline V lookup: CDR1 LGHNA, CDR2 YSLEER. V dropped 0 bases and J dropped 5 bases, with 10 bases sitting between them. The CDR3 reads CASSQEGAGNEKLFF. DNA for the CDR3: TGCGCCAGCAGCCAAGAGGGCGCGGGGAATGAAAAACTGTTTTTT.

The V call is TRBV28, the J call TRBJ1-1; D perhaps matches TRBD1 (6 bases). The germline CDR1 and CDR2 sequences are MDHEN and SYDVKM. Trimming cost V 11 bases and J 5 bases, with 18 bases left between them. This CDR3 spans 13 amino acids. DNA of the CDR3: TGTGCCGGAGTACAGGGTGGGGGTACTGAAGCTTTCTTT. This gives the protein CAGVQGGGTEAFF.

This rearrangement joins TRBV14 to TRBJ1-2; D uncertain. This CDR3 comprises 13 residues. From germline, CDR1 is SGHDN and CDR2 FVKESK. V was trimmed by 6 bases and J by 5 bases, leaving 13 bases between them. CDR3 protein: CASSVAPAYGYTF. In nucleotides, the CDR3 is TGTGCCAGCAGTGTGGCCCCCGCTTATGGCTACACCTTC.

The V call is TRBV18, the J call TRBJ2-3; D is unresolved. Germline lookup yields CDR1 KGHSH and CDR2 LQKENI. This CDR3 has 14 amino acids. Trimming removed 3 bases from V and 4 bases from J, with 11 bases in between. CDR3 protein: CASSPQSMSDTQYF. The CDR3 bases are TGTGCCAGCTCACCCCAATCTATGTCAGATACGCAGTATTTT.

This clone has more than one count but fewer than ten. The rearrangement links TRBV6-1 to TRBJ2-7, with TRBD2 identical over 8 bases. CDR3 length equals 14 residues. V lost 5 bases, J lost 5 bases, and 8 bases stayed unmatched. Germline-derived CDR1 and CDR2 are MNHNS and SASEGT. The CDR3 region has the DNA TGTGCCAGCAGTAGTTTAGCGGGGAAGAACGAGCAGTACTTC. It encodes CASSSLAGKNEQYF.

The chain employs TRBV2 and TRBJ2-5; tentatively, D is TRBD2 (5 bases). This CDR3 spans 13 amino acids. Germline CDR1 reads SNHLY; CDR2 reads FYNNEI. V dropped 11 bases and J dropped 5 bases, with 18 bases sitting between them. CDR3 sequence reads: CASNRGPVETQYF. In DNA, the CDR3 is TGTGCCTCTAACAGAGGGCCCGTGGAGACCCAGTACTTC.

The rearrangement joins TRBV5-8 to TRBJ1-4; a possible D gene is TRBD1 (6 bases). There are 13 residues in the CDR3. The ends were cut back, 0 bases at V and 8 bases at J, with 8 bases in the middle. Germline V gene sequence: CDR1 SGHTS, CDR2 YDEGEE. The CDR3 DNA reads as TGTGCCAGCAGCTTGGTAGGGGGAGAAAAACTGTTTTTT. Protein: CASSLVGGEKLFF.

The CDR3, as DNA: TGTGCCAGCAGCTTAGAATTAGTAGGAGAACAAGAGACCCAGTACTTC. It yields the protein CASSLELVGEQETQYF. The chain is built from TRBV13 and TRBJ2-5; D ambiguous. The CDR3 length is 16 residues. V was cut by 1 base and J by 2 bases, with 14 bases left in between. Germline lookup yields CDR1 PRHDT and CDR2 FYEKMQ (reference sequence).

V gene TRBV30 combines with J gene TRBJ2-7; 10 bases map to TRBD1. The V and J ends lost 3 bases and 4 bases, in that order; junction bases with no gene match: 3. The CDR3 has 13 amino acids. Germline V gene lookup returns CDR1 GTSNPN and CDR2 SVGIG (reference sequence). CDR3 in amino acids: CAWRDRGTYEQYF. CDR3 nucleotide sequence: TGTGCCTGGAGGGACAGGGGGACATACGAGCAGTACTTC. The variable domain in full, completed from reference TRBV30 and TRBJ2-7, reads SQTIHQWPATLVQPVGSPLSLECTVEGTSNPNLYWYRQAAGRGLQLLFYSVGIGQISSEVPQNLSASRPQDRQFILSSKKLLLSDSGFYLCAWRDRGTYEQYFGPGTRLTVT.

The V gene is TRBV7-2, the J gene TRBJ1-4, with 7 bases aligning to TRBD1. The CDR3 covers 13 residues. V shed 5 bases, J shed 8 bases, and the junction held 5 bases outside the gene matches. In germline, CDR1 is SGHTA, CDR2 FQGNSA. The CDR3 reads CASSRGPGEKLFF. CDR3 in DNA: TGTGCCAGCAGCAGGGGGCCTGGCGAAAAACTGTTTTTT. The variable domain in full, completed from reference TRBV7-2 and TRBJ1-4, reads GAGVSQSPSNKVTEKGKDVELRCDPISGHTALYWYRQSLGQGLEFLIYFQGNSAPDKSGLPSDRFSAERTGGSVSTLTIQRTQQEDSAVYLCASSRGPGEKLFFGSGTQLSVL.

The chain combines TRBV30 with TRBJ1-6; 9 bases line up with TRBD1. Germline values: CDR1 GTSNPN, CDR2 SVGIG (reference sequence). This CDR3 is 14 amino acids long. J lost 6 bases, V lost 3 bases, and 3 bases had no gene match. The CDR3 spells CAWRGGQGNSPLHF. The DNA of the CDR3 is TGTGCCTGGAGAGGGGGACAGGGTAATTCACCCCTCCACTTT.